This T cell receptor beta chain was identified in a study of blood T cell repertoires in COVID-19. Study as a whole: Both acute and convalescent COVID-19 samples were obtained from the United States, Italy and Spain.

From germline, CDR1 is MDHEN and CDR2 SYDVKM. This CDR3 is 15 amino acids long. The V gene lost 5 bases and the J gene lost 4 bases, with 17 bases spanning the gap. Clones were read by immunoSEQ multiplex PCR, and TCRdb kept only the in-frame ones, dropping some. The sample shows over 200,000 clones, about 85% of them seen only once. The chain combines TRBV28 with TRBJ1-2, with D maybe TRBD1 (6 bases). Sequencing used peripheral blood. This sequence was found in a woman of 80 years or more with active or convalescent COVID-19. CDR3 DNA sequence: TGTGCCAGCAGTCCTAGTGACAGGTTAGGCTATGGCTACACCTTC. This gives the protein CASSPSDRLGYGYTF.